This T cell receptor beta chain was recovered during a study of cytomegalovirus exposure and HLA in healthy donors. General study findings and limits: Later analysis identified about 15,000 TCR beta sequences associated with HLA alleles, using a false discovery rate threshold of 0.05.

J gave up 7 bases and V 5 bases, and 6 bases lay outside the gene matches. CDR3 length equals 15 residues. Germline lookup yields CDR1 SGHTA and CDR2 FQGTGA. On this clone: As yet, its antigen is unknown.

60 Vbeta and 13 Jbeta primers were used in PCR. The method was immunoSEQ multiplex PCR; TCRdb's version includes in-frame clones alone and lacks a portion of them. This sample has 60,000 to 70,000 clones, with around four fifths found just once. The sequence derives from a male donor in good health and CMV-seropositive. Sequenced sample: PBMCs. V and J are TRBV7-3 and TRBJ2-1; 12 nucleotides agree with TRBD1. The CDR3 reads CASSPGTGGINEQFF. CDR3 sequence (DNA): TGTGCCAGCAGCCCCGGGACAGGGGGCATTAATGAGCAGTTCTTC.